This T cell receptor beta chain was sequenced during a study of OX40 agonist ivuxolimab in advanced cancers. At the level of the study: In this cohort, patients received ivuxolimab, an agonistic anti-OX40 (CD134) antibody. A male proportion of 82.7% was recorded, with mean age approximately 56 years and range roughly 23 to 85.

This clone appeared a few times. Its antigen is still unknown. Libraries were prepared by immunoSEQ multiplex PCR; TCRdb keeps only in-frame clonotypes and omits some of them. The sample includes over 25,000 clones, under 80% of them seen just once. V lost 1 base and J 7 bases, leaving 6 bases between the germline ends. Germline CDR1 reads SGHDT; CDR2 reads YYEEEE. This CDR3 region has 13 residues. Study results and limitations: Partly responding patients at 0.1-3.0 mg/kg showed some of the smallest clonal expansion. Specificity for antigen went undetermined in the expanded peripheral T cells.

The V call is TRBV5-6, the J call TRBJ2-6; D gene unclear. The TCR comes from an adult with an advanced solid tumor such as melanoma, head and neck, liver or kidney cancer. The specimen comprised CD4+ or CD8+ T cells sorted from blood, sampled in a trial of the OX40 agonist ivuxolimab. CDR3 coding DNA: TGTGCCAGCAGCTTGAAACAAGCCAACGTCCTGACTTTC. Its translation is CASSLKQANVLTF.